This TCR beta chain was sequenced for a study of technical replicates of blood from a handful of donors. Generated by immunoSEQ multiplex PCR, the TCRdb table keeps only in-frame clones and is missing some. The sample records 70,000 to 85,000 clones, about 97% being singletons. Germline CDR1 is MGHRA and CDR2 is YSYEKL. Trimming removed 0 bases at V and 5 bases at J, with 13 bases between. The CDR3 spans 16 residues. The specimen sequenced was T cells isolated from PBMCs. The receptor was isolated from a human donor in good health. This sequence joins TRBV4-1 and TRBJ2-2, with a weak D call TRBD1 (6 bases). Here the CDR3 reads CASSQDRARGTGELFF. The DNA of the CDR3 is TGCGCCAGCAGCCAAGATCGGGCGAGGGGGACCGGGGAGCTGTTTTTT.